What follows is one TCR beta chain and its context. This sample was taken from a study of Graves' ophthalmopathy and Graves' hyperthyroidism. Beta-chain TCR CDR3 regions were amplified from RNA transcripts. RT-PCR in the first round used HTBI primers; a second-round multiplex PCR followed. TCRdb itself ran the multiplex PCR reads through MiXCR, one entry per CDR3 protein. The sample holds approximately 700,000 distinct CDR3 sequences, about 38% seen once. The V end was cut by 4 bases, the J end by 2 bases, with 14 bases between. The CDR3 is 15 residues long. Germline CDR1 is SQVTM and CDR2 is ANQGSEA. What was sequenced was peripheral blood. The rearrangement uses TRBV29-1 and TRBJ2-2, with no clear D. The sequence derives from an adult man with Graves' ophthalmopathy. The DNA of the CDR3 is TGCAGCGTTGTGGTCCGAGCAGAAAACACCGGGGAGCTGTTTTTT. It codes for CSVVVRAENTGELFF.